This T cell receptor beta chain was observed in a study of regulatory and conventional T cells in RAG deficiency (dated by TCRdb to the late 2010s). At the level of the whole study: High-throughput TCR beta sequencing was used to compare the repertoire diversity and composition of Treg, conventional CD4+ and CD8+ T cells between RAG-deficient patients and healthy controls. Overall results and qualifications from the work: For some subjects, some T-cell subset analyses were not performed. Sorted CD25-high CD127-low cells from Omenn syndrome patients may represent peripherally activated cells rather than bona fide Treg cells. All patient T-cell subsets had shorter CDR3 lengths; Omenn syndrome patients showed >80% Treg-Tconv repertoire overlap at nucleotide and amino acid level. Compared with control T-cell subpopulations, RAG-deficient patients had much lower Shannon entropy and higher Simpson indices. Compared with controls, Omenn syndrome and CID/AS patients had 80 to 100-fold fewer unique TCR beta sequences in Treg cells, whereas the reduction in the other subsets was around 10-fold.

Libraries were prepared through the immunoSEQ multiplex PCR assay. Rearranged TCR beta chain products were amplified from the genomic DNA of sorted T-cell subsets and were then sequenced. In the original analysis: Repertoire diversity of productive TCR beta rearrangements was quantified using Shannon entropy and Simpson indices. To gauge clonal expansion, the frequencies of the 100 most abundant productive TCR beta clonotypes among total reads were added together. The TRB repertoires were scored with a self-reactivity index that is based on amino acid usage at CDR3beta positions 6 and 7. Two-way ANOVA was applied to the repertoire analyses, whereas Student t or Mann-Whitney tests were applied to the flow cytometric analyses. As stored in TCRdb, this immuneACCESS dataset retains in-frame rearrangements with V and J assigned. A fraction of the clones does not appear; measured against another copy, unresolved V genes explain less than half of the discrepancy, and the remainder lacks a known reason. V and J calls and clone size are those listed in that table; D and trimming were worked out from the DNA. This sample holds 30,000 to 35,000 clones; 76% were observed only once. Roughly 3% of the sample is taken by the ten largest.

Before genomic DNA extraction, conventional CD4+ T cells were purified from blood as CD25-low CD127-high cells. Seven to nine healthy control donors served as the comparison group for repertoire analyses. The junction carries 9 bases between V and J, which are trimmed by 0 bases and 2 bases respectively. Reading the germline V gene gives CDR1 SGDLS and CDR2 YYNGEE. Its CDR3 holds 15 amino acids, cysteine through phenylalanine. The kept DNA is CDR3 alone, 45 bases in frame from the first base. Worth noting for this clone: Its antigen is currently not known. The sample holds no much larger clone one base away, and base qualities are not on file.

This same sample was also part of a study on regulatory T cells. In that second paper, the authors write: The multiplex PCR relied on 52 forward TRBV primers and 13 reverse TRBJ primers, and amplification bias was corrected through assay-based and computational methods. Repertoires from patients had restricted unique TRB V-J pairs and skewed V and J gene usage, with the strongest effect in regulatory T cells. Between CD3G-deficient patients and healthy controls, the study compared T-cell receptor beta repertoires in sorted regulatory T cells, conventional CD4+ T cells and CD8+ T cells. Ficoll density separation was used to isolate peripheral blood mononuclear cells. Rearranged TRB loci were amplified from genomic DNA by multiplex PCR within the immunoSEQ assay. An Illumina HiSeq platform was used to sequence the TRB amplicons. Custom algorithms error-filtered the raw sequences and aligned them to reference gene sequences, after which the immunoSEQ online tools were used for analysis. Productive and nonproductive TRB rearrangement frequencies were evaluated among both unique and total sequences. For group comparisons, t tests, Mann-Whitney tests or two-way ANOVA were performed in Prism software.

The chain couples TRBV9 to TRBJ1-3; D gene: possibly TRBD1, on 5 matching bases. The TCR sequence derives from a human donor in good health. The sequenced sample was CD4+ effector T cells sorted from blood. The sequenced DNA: TGTGCCAGCAGCGTAGGAAACAGGCCTGGAAACACCATATATTTT. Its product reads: CASSVGNRPGNTIYF.